One and the same sample provided the 2 T cell receptor beta chains below, sequenced in a study of T cells after yellow fever vaccination. TCRdb recomputed calls from the 5' RACE reads with MiXCR, one row per CDR3 protein. Of more than 90,000 distinct CDR3 sequences in the sample, 5.5% to 8% are singletons; the top ten hold approximately 2.7%. Sequences were derived from CD4+ T cells sorted from PBMCs, sampled about 41 days after the first yellow fever vaccination. These receptors came from a man aged 18 to 30 who received the YFV17D yellow fever vaccine.

This chain connects TRBV15 to TRBJ2-5, with 9 bases lining up with TRBD1. The ends lost 5 bases at V and 3 bases at J; junction bases unmatched: 7. Germline CDR1 LNHNV, CDR2 YYDKDF (reference sequence). This CDR3 contains 15 residues. For the CDR3, the DNA is TGTGCCACCAGCCGTGACAGGGGGGTGGAAGAGACCCAGTACTTC. Its translation is CATSRDRGVEETQYF.

This chain links TRBV5-1 with TRBJ1-1, with 7 bases aligning to TRBD1. This CDR3 comprises 14 residues. Per germline, CDR1 SGHRS and CDR2 YFSETQ. The V and J ends lost 6 bases and 3 bases, in that order; junction bases with no gene match: 8. The CDR3 DNA follows: TGCGCCAGCAACCGACAGGGCTTCGACACTGAAGCTTTCTTT. Translated, it gives CASNRQGFDTEAFF.